This T cell receptor beta chain comes out of a study of blood T cell repertoires in COVID-19 (dated by TCRdb to about 2020). Study-wide context: The collaborator samples originated in the United States, Italy and Spain and spanned the acute and convalescent phases of COVID-19. Deeply sampled blood TCRbeta repertoires from subjects exposed to, actively infected with, or recovered from COVID-19 were included in the dataset. The samples were drawn from two sources: the first 160 participants of the ongoing ImmuneRACE study, and some 1,300 subjects contributed by 6 global collaborators. Where available, HLA class I and class II types were taken from metadata supplied by the sample provider and were not determined by assay-based typing. The prospective study material was composed of cDNA or gDNA derived from T cells, B-cell-depleted T cells, or PBMCs. The sample metadata nearly always contained a de-identified subject ID, COVID-19 status, age in years and sex. The repertoires were released in a freely available public database meant as a resource for research on the immune response to SARS-CoV-2. The paper's findings and limits, for the study overall: Clinical and demographic metadata were provided uncurated, with the amount varying by source and participant.

As regards this clone: The antigen it binds to is not known. No base quality values were provided; no much bigger clone lies one nucleotide off.

TCRbeta CDR3 regions were amplified from genomic DNA by means of the immunoSEQ Assay, a bias-controlled multiplex PCR. Regarding the original processing steps: The number of nucleated cells in each sample was estimated from the amplification of reference gene primers within the assay. Sequence reads were collapsed and filtered to measure the absolute abundance of every unique TCRbeta CDR3 rearrangement. For each sample, productive Simpson clonality was calculated as the square root of Simpson's diversity index over productive rearrangements. The table was pulled from immuneACCESS by TCRdb, which kept in-frame rearrangements only. Such tables lose some clones; where checked, under half of the loss comes from unresolved V genes, and the rest has no known cause. V and J calls and clone size come straight from that table; D and trimming were deduced from the DNA. This sample lists 150,000 to 200,000 clones; about 86% were detected once. Together, the top ten hold about 10% of the sample.

One collaborating source in Seattle enrolled patients during active infection and followed them longitudinally through the course of disease. Each collaborating institution followed its own protocols to collect whole blood in K2EDTA tubes. Collaborator samples were shipped for TCRbeta analysis as frozen whole blood, isolated PBMCs, or DNA extracted from either sample type. Relative to germline, V is missing 3 bases and J is missing 1 base, with 9 bases of the junction outside any gene match. From cysteine to phenylalanine, the CDR3 is 18 amino acids long. Only CDR3 DNA is held: 54 bases, read in frame from base 1. CDR1 and CDR2 (SEHNR, FQNEAQ) derive from the germline V gene (reference sequence).

This sequence originates from a woman aged 55-69 years with COVID-19, enrolled during active disease. The rearranged segments are TRBV7-9 and TRBJ2-1; TRBD2 fits 10 bases in the junction. Sequenced material: peripheral blood. The CDR3 protein: CASSFLLGLANSYNEQFF. The sequenced DNA is TGTGCCAGCAGCTTTCTCCTGGGACTAGCGAATTCCTACAATGAGCAGTTCTTC.